The present T cell receptor beta chain was sequenced within a study of blood T cells in healthy people across ages. Using a J-beta primer mix together with a sample-barcoded 5' primer, a second PCR was run for roughly 7 to 11 cycles. Each CDR3 protein is one row after TCRdb ran MiXCR on the 5' RACE reads. Among 1.5 million or so distinct CDR3 sequences listed, around two fifths were seen once. This clonotype was recorded once. This CDR3 is built from 17 residues. Germline V lookup: CDR1 LGHDT, CDR2 YNNKEL (reference sequence). V was pared by 6 bases and J by 5 bases, with 16 bases of the junction left unmatched. Around 10 milliliters of peripheral blood were drawn from each donor. Per sample, at least 5 micrograms of total RNA were extracted.

Sequencing was performed on blood. The sequence was obtained from a woman between 18 and 29 years old in good health. The genes are TRBV3-1 and TRBJ2-1, with 7 nucleotides matching TRBD2. The CDR3 sequence is CASSQSPAASGDNEQFF. Written as DNA, the CDR3 is TGTGCCAGCAGTCAATCCCCCGCGGCTAGCGGAGACAATGAGCAGTTCTTC.